Here is one TCR beta chain with its context. What it binds is unknown. The data stem from a study of shared clonotypes between healthy human individuals. General study findings and limits: Genetic and exposure-history diversity was limited by the small donor number. Naive subsets typically showed greater estimated richness than memory subsets. Incompleteness in sorted-subset sequencing, despite large depth, was shown by rarefaction.

The CDR3 contains 13 residues. Trimming took off 5 bases at V and 5 bases at J, with 12 bases between the two ends. Germline loops: CDR1 MRHNA, CDR2 SNTAGT. Approximately 30,000 T cell genomes (around 190 ng DNA) went into each sorted-subset replicate. The data were produced by immunoSEQ multiplex PCR, yet TCRdb's version contains in-frame clones alone and is incomplete. The sample lists some 2 million clones; roughly 94% were seen once. The V call is TRBV6-4, the J call TRBJ1-2; a possible D gene is TRBD1 (5 bases). The clonotype originates from a man between 18 and 29 years old in good health. Specimen: naive CD4+ T cells sorted from blood. Regarding subset: CD45RA+ positively selected. The CDR3 nucleotides are TGTGCCAGCAGTAATGGGGCAGGGTATGGCTACACCTTC. Protein: CASSNGAGYGYTF.